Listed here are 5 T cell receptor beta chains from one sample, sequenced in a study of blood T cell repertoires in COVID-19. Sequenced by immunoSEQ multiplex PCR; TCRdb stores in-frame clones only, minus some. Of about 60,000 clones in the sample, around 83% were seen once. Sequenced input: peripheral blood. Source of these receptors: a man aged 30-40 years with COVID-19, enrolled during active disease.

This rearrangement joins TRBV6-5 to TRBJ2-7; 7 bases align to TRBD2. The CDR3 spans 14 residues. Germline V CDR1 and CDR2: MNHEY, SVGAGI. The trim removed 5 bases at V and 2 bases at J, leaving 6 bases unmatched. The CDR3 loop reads CASSLGLEAYEQYF. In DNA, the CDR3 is TGTGCCAGCAGTCTCGGACTAGAAGCCTACGAGCAGTACTTC.

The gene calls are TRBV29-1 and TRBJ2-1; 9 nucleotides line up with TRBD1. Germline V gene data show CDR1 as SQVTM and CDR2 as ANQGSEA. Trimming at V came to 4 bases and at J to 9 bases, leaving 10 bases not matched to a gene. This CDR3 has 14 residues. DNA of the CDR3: TGCAGCGTTGTGGAACAGGGGGCAATGGGTGAGCAGTTCTTC. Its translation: CSVVEQGAMGEQFF.

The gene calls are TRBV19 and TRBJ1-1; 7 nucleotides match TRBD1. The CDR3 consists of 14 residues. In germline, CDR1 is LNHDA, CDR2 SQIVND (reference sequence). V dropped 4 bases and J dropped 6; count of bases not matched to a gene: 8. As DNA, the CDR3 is TGTGCCAGTAGTACGGACAGGCGGTTCCCTGAAGCTTTCTTT. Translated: CASSTDRRFPEAFF.

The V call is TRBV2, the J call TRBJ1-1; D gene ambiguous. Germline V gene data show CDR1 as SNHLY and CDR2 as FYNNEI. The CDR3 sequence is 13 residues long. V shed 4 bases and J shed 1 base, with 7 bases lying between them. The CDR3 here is CASSGNRNTEAFF. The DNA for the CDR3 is TGTGCCAGCAGTGGAAACAGGAACACTGAAGCTTTCTTT.

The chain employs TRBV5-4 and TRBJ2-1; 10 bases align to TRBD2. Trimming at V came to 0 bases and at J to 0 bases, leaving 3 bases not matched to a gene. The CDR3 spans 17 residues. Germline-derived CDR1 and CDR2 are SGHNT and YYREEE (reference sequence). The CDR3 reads CASSLGPSGSSYNEQFF. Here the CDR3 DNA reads TGTGCCAGCAGCTTGGGGCCTAGCGGGAGCTCCTACAATGAGCAGTTCTTC.